This TCR beta chain emerged from a study of blood T cells in healthy people across ages. Whole-study context: There was about one barcoded beta molecule captured by template switching per two T cells. Study-wide points: Roughly linearly, TCR beta diversity per million T cells fell as age increased.

For the second PCR, which ran for roughly 7 to 11 cycles, a sample-barcoded 5' primer and a J-beta primer mix were used. The template-switch adaptor was a 5' adaptor with 12 random nucleotides. It tagged each cDNA molecule. TCRdb re-analysed the 5' RACE reads in MiXCR, keeping a single row per CDR3 protein. The sample records 780,000 or so distinct CDR3 sequences, 50% to 65% being singletons. A remark on this clonotype: Its antigen is unidentified.

The V gene's germline CDR1 is SGHDT and CDR2 YYEEEE. Trimming at V came to 0 bases and at J to 11 bases, leaving 20 bases not matched to a gene. The CDR3 extends over 18 amino acids. The rearrangement joins TRBV5-6 to TRBJ2-5, with 9 positions matching TRBD2. The sequenced sample consisted of blood. This TCR was recovered from a man aged 80 or over in good health. CDR3 region: CASSLGPGLAGNYNEQYF. The CDR3 nucleotides are TGTGCCAGCAGCTTGGGGCCCGGGCTAGCGGGGAACTACAATGAGCAGTACTTC.